Listed below are T cell receptor beta chains from one sample, sequenced in a study of blood T cell repertoires in COVID-19. Using immunoSEQ multiplex PCR, the repertoire was profiled, and TCRdb retains in-frame clones only, with some absent. The sample includes some 200,000 clones, around 86% seen only once; the top ten take 5.5% to 7%. The specimen was peripheral blood. The receptors here all came from an elderly man with acute or convalescent COVID-19. CDR3s include the opening cysteine and the closing phenylalanine or tryptophan. D genes are given only for firm matches. Expanded clones are given a class, and other clones once, few, many or no size at all.

TRBJ2-7 TRBV10-3 NA TRBD1 TGTGCCATCAGTGAGATGGGGACAGGGGGAGCCTACGAGCAGTACTTC CAISEMGTGGAYEQYF
TRBJ1-4 TRBV14 NA TRBD1 TGTGCCAGCAGCCCCCGGACAGGGGGAGGTGAAAAACTGTTTTTT CASSPRTGGGEKLFF
TRBJ2-7 TRBV7-2 NA NA TGTGCCAGCAGCTCCAGCGTTCTCGTTTCCTACGAGCAGTACTTC CASSSSVLVSYEQYF
TRBJ2-1 TRBV30 NA NA TGTGCCTGGAGTGTACGGTACAATGAGCAGTTCTTC CAWSVRYNEQFF
TRBJ2-4 TRBV19 NA TRBD1 TGTGCCAGTAGACCGGGACAGTCGAAAAACATTCAGTACTTC CASRPGQSKNIQYF
TRBJ2-3 TRBV27 once TRBD2 TGTGCCAGCAGTTTAAGACTAGCGGAGCTCACAGATACGCAGTATTTT CASSLRLAELTDTQYF
TRBJ2-7 TRBV27 NA TRBD2 TGTGCCAGCAGTTTTTTCCCACGTAGCGGGAGCGGCGAGCAGTACTTC CASSFFPRSGSGEQYF
TRBJ1-1 TRBV25-1 once TRBD1 TGTGCCAGCAGCGCACACGGACAGGGGCCTGTCATGAACACTGAAGCTTTCTTT CASSAHGQGPVMNTEAFF
TRBJ1-2 TRBV15 NA TRBD1 TGTGCCACCAGCAGAGACGGGGCGACAGGGTGGAAAAACTATGGCTACACCTTC CATSRDGATGWKNYGYTF
TRBJ1-4 TRBV19 NA NA TGTGCCACGAGGAACAGGGTGGGAGATGAAAAACTGTTTTTT CATRNRVGDEKLFF
TRBJ1-5 TRBV6-5 NA NA TGTGCCAGCAGTTCGCAGGGGTATCAGCCCCAGCATTTT CASSSQGYQPQHF
TRBJ1-1 TRBV29-1 few NA TGCAGCGTTGAAGCCAACAAAGCTTTCTTT CSVEANKAFF
TRBJ2-5 TRBV5-4 once NA TGTGCCAGCAGTCCAACCCTGGGGCCAGAGACCCAGTACTTC CASSPTLGPETQYF
TRBJ2-5 TRBV11-3 NA TRBD1 TGTGCCAGCAGCCCCGGACAGGAGGAGGAGTACTTC CASSPGQEEEYF
TRBJ2-7 TRBV7-2 few TRBD1 TGTGCCAGCACGGGACAGTTGAGCTCCTACGAGCAGTACTTC CASTGQLSSYEQYF
TRBJ2-4 TRBV19 NA TRBD1 TGTGCCAGTAGTATTTATCTTGACGGGACAGGGATGAACATTCAGTACTTC CASSIYLDGTGMNIQYF
TRBJ2-7 TRBV28 NA TRBD2 TGTGCCAGCAGCTTCAGACTAGCTGGCGACTACGAGCAGTACTTC CASSFRLAGDYEQYF